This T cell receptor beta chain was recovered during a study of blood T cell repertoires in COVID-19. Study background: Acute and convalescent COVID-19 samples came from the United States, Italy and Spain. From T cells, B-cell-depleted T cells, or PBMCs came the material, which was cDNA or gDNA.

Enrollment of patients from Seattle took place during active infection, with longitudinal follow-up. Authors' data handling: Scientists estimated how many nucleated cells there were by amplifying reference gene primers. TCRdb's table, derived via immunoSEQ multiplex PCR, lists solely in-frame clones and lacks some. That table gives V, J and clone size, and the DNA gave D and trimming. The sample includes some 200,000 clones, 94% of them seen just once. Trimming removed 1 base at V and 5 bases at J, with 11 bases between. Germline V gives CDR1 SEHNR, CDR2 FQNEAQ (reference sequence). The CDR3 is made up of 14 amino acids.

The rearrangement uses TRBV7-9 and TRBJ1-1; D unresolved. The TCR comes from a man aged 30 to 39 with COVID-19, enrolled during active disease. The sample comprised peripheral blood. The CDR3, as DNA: TGTGCCAGCAGCTTAGGGGTCCGGAGTACTGAAGCTTTCTTT. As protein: CASSLGVRSTEAFF. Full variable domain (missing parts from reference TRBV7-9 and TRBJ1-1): DTGVSQNPRHKITKRGQNVTFRCDPISEHNRLYWYRQTLGQGPEFLTYFQNEAQLEKSRLLSDRFSAERPKGSFSTLEIQRTEQGDSAMYLCASSLGVRSTEAFFGQGTRLTVV.